The 20 T cell receptor beta chains below all came from one sample that was sequenced in a study of response to subunit inactivated influenza vaccine. TCRdb itself ran the RT-PCR reads through MiXCR, one entry per CDR3 protein. The table shows about 500,000 distinct CDR3 sequences, with approximately 15% occurring only once. The material sequenced was CD4+ T cells sorted from PBMCs, taken about 23 months after vaccination. All receptors come from a man between 50 and 69 years old who received an inactivated influenza vaccine.

This clonotype appeared many times. The genes are TRBV4-2 and TRBJ2-3; no reliable D call. The CDR3 is made up of 15 amino acids. Germline loops: CDR1 LGHNA, CDR2 YNFKEQ. The V gene lost 0 bases and the J gene lost 2 bases, with 9 bases spanning the gap. CDR3 sequence reads: CASSQDPSYTDTQYF. In DNA, the CDR3 is TGTGCCAGCAGCCAAGATCCGAGCTACACAGATACGCAGTATTTT.

The sample holds many counts of this clonotype. The rearrangement links TRBV12-3 or TRBV12-4 to TRBJ2-1; 7 positions agree with TRBD2. CDR3 size: 16 residues. With 5 bases clipped from V and 5 bases from J, the junction kept 12 bases outside the gene matches. CDR3 region: CASSPPWRLADNEQFF. The DNA of the CDR3 is TGTGCCAGCAGTCCCCCCTGGCGGCTAGCGGACAATGAGCAGTTCTTC.

The rearrangement links TRBV20-1 to TRBJ2-7; no clear D gene. Germline V gene lookup returns CDR1 DFQATT and CDR2 SNEGSKA (reference sequence). The CDR3 spans 13 residues. V was trimmed by 1 base and J by 6 bases, leaving 13 bases between them. DNA for the CDR3: TGCAGTGCTAGAGTTCGAGTAGTGGGCGAGCAGTACTTC. Residues: CSARVRVVGEQYF.

Turning to this clonotype: A single base separates this from a much larger clone, so it may be a read error. This sequence joins TRBV11-2 and TRBJ2-1, with 14 nucleotides matching TRBD2. The CDR3 length is 16 residues. Germline V gene data show CDR1 as SGHAT and CDR2 as FQNNGV. The CDR3 DNA reads TGTGACAGCAGCCAAACTGGGACTAGCGGGAGAAATGAGCAGTTCTTC. Protein: CDSSQTGTSGRNEQFF.

V gene TRBV7-2 combines with J gene TRBJ2-1; D uncertain. The CDR3 covers 12 residues. The germline CDR1 and CDR2 sequences are SGHTA and FQGNSA. V was cut by 5 bases and J by 15 bases, with 17 bases left in between. CDR3 bases: TGTGCCAGCAGCGGCTTTGCGCTGCGCCCGTTCTTC. Translated: CASSGFALRPFF.

J is TRBJ2-5 and V is TRBV3-1; TRBD1 matches at 10 bases. CDR3 length: 17 residues. The ends lost 0 bases at V and 4 bases at J; junction bases unmatched: 8. Germline assignment: CDR1 LGHDT and CDR2 YNNKEL (reference sequence). The CDR3 loop reads CASSQDRMGQGRETQYF. The CDR3 DNA sequence: TGTGCCAGCAGCCAAGATCGAATGGGACAGGGGCGAGAGACCCAGTACTTC.

V and J are TRBV29-1 and TRBJ2-3; D remains ambiguous. Trimming left V 2 bases short and J 4 bases short, with 7 bases between. The germline V gene has CDR1 SQVTM and CDR2 ANQGSEA. The CDR3 spans 12 residues. The CDR3 DNA reads as TGCAGCGTTGAAACAGAATCAGATACGCAGTATTTT. Translated: CSVETESDTQYF.

The gene calls are TRBV12-3 or TRBV12-4 and TRBJ2-2, with 7 bases fitting TRBD1. V shed 8 bases, J shed 2 bases, and the junction held 5 bases outside the gene matches. The CDR3 extends over 14 amino acids. CDR3 sequence: CASRTGVNTGELFF. CDR3 DNA sequence: TGTGCCAGCCGGACAGGAGTAAACACCGGGGAGCTGTTTTTT.

The chain recombines TRBV20-1 with TRBJ2-3, with D possibly TRBD2 on 6 matching bases. Germline values: CDR1 DFQATT, CDR2 SNEGSKA (reference sequence). V was trimmed by 0 bases and J by 0 bases, leaving 10 bases between them. The CDR3 has 15 residues. The CDR3 region has the DNA TGCAGTGCTAGAGATTTGCGGGACAGCACAGATACGCAGTATTTT. Protein: CSARDLRDSTDTQYF.

The V and J genes are TRBV27 and TRBJ1-2, with no clear D. Germline-derived CDR1 and CDR2 are MNHEY and SMNVEV (reference sequence). The CDR3 is 16 residues long. The V end lost 5 bases, the J end lost 7 bases, and 23 bases lay between the germline ends. The CDR3 here is CASSRLAAPNYGGYTF. CDR3 sequence (DNA): TGTGCCAGCAGTCGTTTGGCAGCACCTAACTATGGTGGCTACACCTTC.

The chain couples TRBV20-1 to TRBJ2-7; D unresolved. The CDR3 sequence is 10 residues long. The ends were cut back, 7 bases at V and 4 bases at J, with 8 bases in the middle. CDR1 and CDR2 from the germline V gene are DFQATT and SNEGSKA (reference sequence). CDR3 nucleotides: TGCAGTGTCCTACAATACGAGCAGTACTTC. Its protein is CSVLQYEQYF.

This clonotype came up a few times. The chain links TRBV13 to TRBJ2-3; D unresolved. V was clipped by 2 bases and J by 3 bases, with 12 bases between them. CDR1 and CDR2 (germline): PRHDT, FYEKMQ (reference sequence). This CDR3 region has 15 residues. The DNA of the CDR3 is TGTGCCAGCAGCTTAATCAGTACTCTTACAGATACGCAGTATTTT. Translation gives CASSLISTLTDTQYF.

This clonotype was observed a handful of times. V and J are TRBV5-1 and TRBJ2-2; weak D call: TRBD1 (5 bases). This CDR3 comprises 15 residues. Germline CDR1 SGHRS, CDR2 YFSETQ. Between the trimmed V and J ends, which lost 5 bases and 6 bases, there was a span of 17 bases. CDR3 protein: CASSIPQGYAGELFF. The CDR3 nucleotides read TGCGCCAGCAGTATACCCCAGGGATACGCCGGGGAGCTGTTTTTT.

The chain recombines TRBV5-5 with TRBJ2-1, with D unresolved. CDR1 and CDR2 (germline): SGHKS, YYEKEE (reference sequence). The CDR3 totals 15 residues. V shed 0 bases and J shed 7 bases, with 14 bases lying between them. CDR3 bases: TGTGCCAGCAGCTTGGGTGTGCGGAGTGGTAATGAGCAGTTCTTC. Its protein product is CASSLGVRSGNEQFF.

Many counts were recorded for this clonotype. This chain's CDR3 is CASSQYYLSEQYF. As DNA, the CDR3 is TGTGCCAGCAGCCAATATTATCTTTCGGAGCAGTACTTC. The rearrangement uses TRBV7-8 and TRBJ2-7; no firm D call. Trimming took 5 bases from V and 7 from J, leaving 15 bases between them. CDR3 size: 13 residues. The germline V gene encodes CDR1 SGHVS and CDR2 FQNEAQ.

The rearrangement joins TRBV5-6 to TRBJ2-5, with D possibly TRBD2 on 6 matching bases. The V end was cut by 0 bases, the J end by 5 bases, with 17 bases between. The CDR3 totals 16 residues. CDR1 is SGHDT and CDR2 is YYEEEE in the germline V gene. Here the CDR3 DNA reads TGTGCCAGCAGCTTGGACCCCGGGGGAGGAGAGGAGACCCAGTACTTC. Amino acids: CASSLDPGGGEETQYF.

The table lists this clonotype with a few counts. This chain joins TRBV5-1 and TRBJ2-6, with TRBD1 as a possible D gene (5 bases). Germline CDR1 is SGHRS and CDR2 is YFSETQ. CDR3 length equals 16 residues. V lost 4 bases to trimming and J lost 0 bases, with 11 bases between them. Here the CDR3 DNA reads TGCGCCAGCAGCCCCCGACAGAGCTCTGGGGCCAACGTCCTGACTTTC. Its protein product is CASSPRQSSGANVLTF.

This clonotype occurred many times. The rearrangement joins TRBV9 to TRBJ2-6; no definite D call. Germline CDR1 reads SGDLS; CDR2 reads YYNGEE. The CDR3 runs to 18 residues. The V gene lost 1 base and the J gene lost 0 bases, with 14 bases spanning the gap. CDR3 sequence reads: CASSVRAGAYSGANVLTF. The DNA of the CDR3 is TGTGCCAGCAGCGTAAGGGCAGGAGCCTACTCTGGGGCCAACGTCCTGACTTTC. Using reference TRBV9 and TRBJ2-6 for the parts outside the CDR3, the full variable domain is DSGVTQTPKHLITATGQRVTLRCSPRSGDLSVYWYQQSLDQGLQFLIQYYNGEERAKGNILERFSAQQFPDLHSELNLSSLELGDSALYFCASSVRAGAYSGANVLTFGAGSRLTVL.

The table lists this clonotype with a few counts. The V gene is TRBV5-1, the J gene TRBJ1-3; possible D gene TRBD1, 5 bases. Germline V gene data show CDR1 as SGHRS and CDR2 as YFSETQ. V was shortened by 0 bases and J by 2 bases, with 9 bases between the two germline ends. The CDR3 is 15 amino acids. CDR3 amino acids: CASSLEAGAGNTIYF. The CDR3 coding sequence is TGCGCCAGCAGCTTGGAGGCGGGGGCTGGAAACACCATATATTTT.

The rearrangement links TRBV28 to TRBJ2-7; D gene unclear. V was cut by 5 bases and J by 0 bases, with 8 bases left in between. The CDR3 spans 13 residues. The V gene's germline CDR1 is MDHEN and CDR2 SYDVKM. CDR3 sequence reads: CASSHSSSYEQYF. The CDR3 DNA sequence: TGTGCCAGCAGTCATTCCAGCTCCTACGAGCAGTACTTC.